The next 29 T cell receptor beta chains were all read from a single sample in a study of T cell responses to AZD1222 COVID-19 vaccine (dated by TCRdb to the early 2020s). The library was prepared using the immunoSEQ multiplex PCR assay. Here the immuneACCESS table is served through TCRdb, limited to in-frame sequences with V and J called. Missing clones are a known gap in these copies; in checked studies unresolved V genes cover under half, and the rest lacks a known reason. The sample has 120,000 to 150,000 clones on record, around 83% of them singletons. About 3.8% of the sample is taken by the ten largest. This specimen's time point label, interpreted: baseline before first vaccination. Explained via the paper, the treatment or condition label denotes: meningococcal conjugate vaccine given as trial control. This material consisted of peripheral blood, taken on day 0 of MenACWY control vaccination. The receptors were gathered from an adult in good health.

The genes are TRBV7-2 and TRBJ2-1; the match to TRBD2 covers 8 bases. In germline, CDR1 is SGHTA, CDR2 FQGNSA. The trim removed 1 base at V and 5 bases at J, leaving 7 bases unmatched. There are 16 residues in the CDR3. Written as DNA, the CDR3 is TGTGCCAGCAGCTTAGGCGGGGGGTACCTTAACAATGAGCAGTTCTTC. Protein product: CASSLGGGYLNNEQFF.

The V gene is TRBV29-1, the J gene TRBJ2-3; D may be TRBD1 or TRBD2 (7 bases each). This CDR3 is 17 amino acids long. V lost 4 bases and J 6 bases, leaving 26 bases between the germline ends. Germline V gene lookup returns CDR1 SQVTM and CDR2 ANQGSEA. The DNA of the CDR3 is TGCAGCGTTGGCTTTCCGGGGTGGCAGGGGGGGGAGGATACGCAGTATTTT. Protein product: CSVGFPGWQGGEDTQYF.

This clone was recorded at least ten times. The chain recombines TRBV7-2 with TRBJ2-3; 13 bases agree with TRBD2. From germline, CDR1 is SGHTA and CDR2 FQGNSA. After removal of 5 bases from V and 8 bases from J, the junction contained 10 bases not matched to a gene. This CDR3 has 16 residues. The CDR3 region is CASSTRLAGGRGTQYF. The CDR3 nucleotides read TGTGCCAGCAGCACTAGACTAGCGGGGGGACGAGGTACGCAGTATTTT. Using reference TRBV7-2 and TRBJ2-3 for the parts outside the CDR3, the full variable domain is GAGVSQSPSNKVTEKGKDVELRCDPISGHTALYWYRQSLGQGLEFLIYFQGNSAPDKSGLPSDRFSAERTGGSVSTLTIQRTQQEDSAVYLCASSTRLAGGRGTQYFGPGTRLTVL.

This clone showed up just once. The gene calls are TRBV28 and TRBJ1-2; TRBD1 might be the D (5 bases). This CDR3 is 11 amino acids long. From germline, CDR1 is MDHEN and CDR2 SYDVKM. The V gene lost 6 bases and the J gene lost 6 bases, with 8 bases spanning the gap. DNA of the CDR3: TGTGCCAGCAGGGGACTAAATGGCTACACCTTC. This translates into CASRGLNGYTF.

The rearrangement links TRBV7-9 to TRBJ2-5; no reliable D call. The CDR3 contains 12 residues. V lost 2 bases and J 3 bases, leaving 4 bases between the germline ends. Germline lookup yields CDR1 SEHNR and CDR2 FQNEAQ (reference sequence). In DNA, the CDR3 is TGTGCCAGCAGCTTATGGAAAGAGACCCAGTACTTC. This translates into CASSLWKETQYF.

The rearrangement uses TRBV18 and TRBJ1-4; tentative D call: TRBD1 (6 bases). From germline, CDR1 is KGHSH and CDR2 LQKENI. The CDR3 totals 14 residues. V lost 4 bases and J lost 9, with 15 bases in between. As DNA, the CDR3 is TGTGCCAGCTCACAACAATCTTGGGGGCAAAAACTGTTTTTT. Amino acids: CASSQQSWGQKLFF.

In its sample, this clone was seen once. The chain combines TRBV24-1 with TRBJ2-1; 7 bases are shared with TRBD2. Losses at the gene ends were 4 bases for V and 3 bases for J; bases not matched to a gene: 14. The CDR3 runs 18 residues. The germline CDR1 and CDR2 sequences are KGHDR and SFDVKD. The CDR3 region is CATSDTVEGRAVYNEQFF. In DNA form, the CDR3 reads TGTGCCACCAGTGACACCGTTGAGGGGAGGGCAGTCTACAATGAGCAGTTCTTC.

This rearrangement joins TRBV27 to TRBJ2-5, with TRBD1 identical over 7 bases. This CDR3 is built from 16 residues. After removal of 4 bases from V and 0 bases from J, the junction contained 8 bases not matched to a gene. Germline lookup yields CDR1 MNHEY and CDR2 SMNVEV (reference sequence). CDR3 DNA sequence: TGTGCCAGCAGTTCTAGGGGGCGACGGTACCAAGAGACCCAGTACTTC. It encodes CASSSRGRRYQETQYF.

V and J are TRBV3-1 (or the pseudogene TRBV3-2) and TRBJ1-2; 7 bases agree with TRBD1. Trimming took 6 bases from V and 2 from J; bases not matched to a gene: 15. The germline gives CDR1 LGHDT, CDR2 YNNKEL (reference sequence). CDR3 size: 17 residues. The CDR3 sequence: CASSRGGLGTANYGYTF. In DNA form, the CDR3 reads TGTGCCAGCAGTCGCGGCGGTCTAGGGACAGCAAACTATGGCTACACCTTC.

V is TRBV5-1 and J is TRBJ2-2, with D possibly being TRBD1 (5 bases). Germline CDR1 reads SGHRS; CDR2 reads YFSETQ. The CDR3 length is 16 residues. V shed 0 bases and J shed 0 bases, with 9 bases lying between them. CDR3 bases: TGCGCCAGCAGCTTGGGGCAAGGGGCGAACACCGGGGAGCTGTTTTTT. This gives the protein CASSLGQGANTGELFF.

In DNA, the CDR3 is TGTGCCAGCAGCTCACGGACAGGGACTGGGGCCAACGTCCTGACTTTC. It encodes CASSSRTGTGANVLTF. This sequence joins TRBV7-3 and TRBJ2-6; 8 nucleotides match TRBD1. The CDR3 loop spans 16 amino acids. Per the germline V gene, CDR1 is SGHTA and CDR2 is FQGTGA. Germline trimming cut 4 bases from V and 2 bases from J; bases unmatched to any gene: 4. Using reference TRBV7-3 and TRBJ2-6 for the parts outside the CDR3, the full variable domain is GAGVSQTPSNKVTEKGKYVELRCDPISGHTALYWYRQSLGQGPEFLIYFQGTGAADDSGLPNDRFFAVRPEGSVSTLKIQRTERGDSAVYLCASSSRTGTGANVLTFGAGSRLTVL.

This rearrangement joins TRBV19 to TRBJ2-5, with 8 bases lining up with TRBD1. V was pared by 5 bases and J by 7 bases, with 9 bases of the junction left unmatched. The CDR3 loop spans 14 amino acids. Germline V gene sequence: CDR1 LNHDA, CDR2 SQIVND (reference sequence). The chain's CDR3 is CASSSGTGSRTQYF. DNA for the CDR3: TGTGCCAGTAGTTCTGGGACAGGCTCGCGGACCCAGTACTTC.

V and J are TRBV9 and TRBJ1-3; tentatively, D is TRBD1 (6 bases). V was clipped by 3 bases and J by 3 bases, with 7 bases between them. Germline lookup yields CDR1 SGDLS and CDR2 YYNGEE. The CDR3 is made up of 13 amino acids. Written as DNA, the CDR3 is TGTGCCAGCAGCGCACAGGGTGGAAACACCATATATTTT. This gives the protein CASSAQGGNTIYF.

V and J are TRBV11-1 and TRBJ1-1, with 10 bases identical to TRBD1. The CDR3 spans 13 residues. Germline lookup yields CDR1 SGHAT and CDR2 FQDESV (reference sequence). J gave up 8 bases and V 4 bases, and 4 bases lay outside the gene matches. As DNA, the CDR3 is TGTGCCAGCAGCTACGACAGGGGGCTAGAAGCTTTCTTT. This gives the protein CASSYDRGLEAFF.

Only a few counts were recorded for this clone. The V call is TRBV6-5, the J call TRBJ2-2; 8 bases align to TRBD1. J was trimmed by 1 base and V by 6 bases; bases with no gene match: 4. This CDR3 comprises 15 residues. The V gene's germline CDR1 is MNHEY and CDR2 SVGAGI. This chain's CDR3 is CASSWDRKNTGELFF. Here the CDR3 DNA reads TGTGCCAGCAGCTGGGACAGGAAGAACACCGGGGAGCTGTTTTTT.

This clone has a single count. The chain carries TRBV7-9 and TRBJ2-1, with D possibly being TRBD2 (7 bases). The ends were cut back, 5 bases at V and 2 bases at J, with 16 bases in the middle. Germline V gives CDR1 SEHNR, CDR2 FQNEAQ (reference sequence). The CDR3 sequence is 16 residues long. The CDR3 region has the DNA TGTGCCAGCAGCGGGAAGGAAGGGGGGGCCTACAATGAGCAGTTCTTC. Translating it yields CASSGKEGGAYNEQFF.

The rearrangement uses TRBV11-2 and TRBJ2-7, with 7 bases aligning to TRBD1. This CDR3 spans 17 amino acids. The germline V gene has CDR1 SGHAT and CDR2 FQNNGV. V lost 2 bases, J lost 0 bases, and 10 bases stayed unmatched. The CDR3 region has the DNA TGTGCCAGCAGCTTAATTTCTGGGACAGCCGACTCCTACGAGCAGTACTTC. Protein sequence: CASSLISGTADSYEQYF.

The rearrangement uses TRBV30 and TRBJ1-4, with 7 bases aligning to TRBD1. Germline CDR1 and CDR2: GTSNPN and SVGIG (reference sequence). The CDR3 sequence is 17 residues long. V lost 4 bases and J lost 7; bases outside the gene matches: 18. CDR3 nucleotide sequence: TGTGCCTGGAAAAGTCCAATAAGGACAGGCTTTGGTGAAAAACTGTTTTTT. Protein: CAWKSPIRTGFGEKLFF.

Only one count was recorded for this clone. This sequence joins TRBV5-5 and TRBJ2-2; D not certain. Germline V gene data show CDR1 as SGHKS and CDR2 as YYEKEE (reference sequence). V shed 4 bases and J shed 1 base, with 8 bases lying between them. The CDR3 spans 14 residues. The CDR3 loop is CASSDTMNTGELFF. CDR3 sequence (DNA): TGTGCCAGCAGCGATACAATGAACACCGGGGAGCTGTTTTTT.

This chain connects TRBV3-1 (or the pseudogene TRBV3-2) to TRBJ1-2; possible D gene TRBD1, 5 bases. CDR1 is LGHDT and CDR2 is YNNKEL in the germline V gene (reference sequence). This CDR3 has 15 amino acids. V gave up 0 bases and J gave up 7 bases, with 15 bases separating them. The CDR3 DNA sequence: TGTGCCAGCAGCCAAGATCGGGGAGGGGATCTTGGCTACACCTTC. It is translated as CASSQDRGGDLGYTF.

The rearrangement joins TRBV25-1 to TRBJ2-1; D possibly corresponds to TRBD1 (5 bases). Germline V gene data show CDR1 as MGHDK and CDR2 as SYGVNS. The CDR3 contains 15 residues. The V end was cut by 6 bases, the J end by 5 bases, with 17 bases between. The DNA for the CDR3 is TGTGCCAGCAGCCCATCAGGGTTAGGAGACAATGAGCAGTTCTTC. Translated: CASSPSGLGDNEQFF.

The chain combines TRBV18 with TRBJ2-7; 8 bases fit TRBD1. The CDR3 loop spans 14 amino acids. Germline V gene sequence: CDR1 KGHSH, CDR2 LQKENI. V shed 3 bases, J shed 6 bases, and the junction held 7 bases outside the gene matches. The CDR3 sequence is CASSPGDRRGEQYV. CDR3 coding DNA: TGTGCCAGCTCACCGGGGGACAGGCGGGGCGAGCAGTACGTC.

This chain connects TRBV18 to TRBJ2-1; D may be TRBD2 (6 bases). Trimming left V 3 bases short and J 6 bases short, with 9 bases between. The CDR3 runs to 13 residues. The germline gives CDR1 KGHSH, CDR2 LQKENI. Written as DNA, the CDR3 is TGTGCCAGCTCACCTGGGGGGAGCAATGAGCAGTTCTTC. Amino acids: CASSPGGSNEQFF.

V gene TRBV12-5 combines with J gene TRBJ2-7; TRBD2 might be the D (6 bases). CDR1 is LGHNT, CDR2 FRNRAP, per germline. The CDR3 is 14 amino acids. V dropped 1 base and J dropped 3 bases, with 10 bases sitting between them. In DNA form, the CDR3 reads TGTGCTAGTGGTTTGGACCCCGGGGGCTACGAGCAGTACTTC. Protein: CASGLDPGGYEQYF.

There are a few counts of this clone. This chain joins TRBV19 and TRBJ1-2, with 9 bases matching TRBD1. Trimming cost V 5 bases and J 6 bases; bases outside gene matches: 10. The CDR3 has 15 amino acids. CDR1 is LNHDA, CDR2 SQIVND, per germline (reference sequence). CDR3 in amino acids: CASSGNTGGVNGYTF. Here the CDR3 DNA reads TGTGCCAGTAGTGGTAATACAGGGGGCGTGAATGGCTACACCTTC.

The chain employs TRBV7-9 and TRBJ2-7; 7 positions match TRBD1. This CDR3 region has 14 residues. Germline trimming cut 6 bases from V and 2 bases from J; bases unmatched to any gene: 7. Germline CDR1 reads SEHNR; CDR2 reads FQNEAQ (reference sequence). Here the CDR3 reads CASSIRDRTYEQYF. The CDR3 DNA reads TGTGCCAGCAGTATCCGGGACAGAACCTACGAGCAGTACTTC.

This chain joins TRBV3-1 (or the pseudogene TRBV3-2) and TRBJ2-1, with a possible D match to TRBD1 (7 bases). The germline V gene has CDR1 LGHDT and CDR2 YNNKEL (reference sequence). The CDR3 sequence is 16 residues long. V lost 4 bases, J lost 4 bases, and 17 bases lay in between. CDR3 DNA: TGTGCCAGCAGCCCTTCGACAGGGAGGCCATACAATGAGCAGTTCTTC. Encoded protein: CASSPSTGRPYNEQFF.

CDR3 DNA sequence: TGTGCCAGCAGCCCCGGGTCACTCGGGGCAAATCAGCCCCAGCATTTT. It translates to CASSPGSLGANQPQHF. This chain links TRBV3-1 (or the pseudogene TRBV3-2) with TRBJ1-5; D perhaps matches TRBD1 (5 bases). The CDR3 contains 16 residues. Trimming took off 4 bases at V and 4 bases at J, with 17 bases between the two ends. Germline CDR1 LGHDT, CDR2 YNNKEL (reference sequence).

This chain connects TRBV5-1 to TRBJ2-5; D unresolved. The CDR3 spans 14 residues. Germline CDR1 is SGHRS and CDR2 is YFSETQ. V was clipped by 0 bases and J by 1 base, with 7 bases between them. CDR3 sequence: CASSLVDRQETQYF. The CDR3 DNA follows: TGCGCCAGCAGCTTGGTGGACCGCCAAGAGACCCAGTACTTC.